This note documents a single T cell receptor (beta chain) sequence. Being one base from a much bigger clone, this may be a read error. CDR3 length: 14 residues. Germline values: CDR1 MDHEN, CDR2 SYDVKM. With V trimmed by 1 base and J by 11 bases, 8 bases remained unmatched. The source of the sample is a study of regulatory T cells in long-lasting Graves disease. In building TCR beta libraries, iRepertoire HTBI primers were used together with Arm-PCR of CDR3 regions. TCRdb analysed the multiplex PCR reads with MiXCR anew, one entry per CDR3 protein. The table shows more than 300,000 distinct CDR3 sequences, with roughly 15% occurring only once. Indicated time point: newly diagnosed GD, antithyroid drugs for less than 3 months. Scientists built the TCR library using RNA that was extracted from PBMCs. The same data also went into a second study, on T cells in Graves' hyperthyroidism and ophthalmopathy.

Source: peripheral blood mononuclear cells (PBMCs), taken at new diagnosis, from a patient treated with antithyroid drugs. The TCR originated in a woman aged 18 to 35 with Graves disease. The V gene is TRBV28, the J gene TRBJ1-5, with 7 bases identical to TRBD1. CDR3 loop: CASSLSQGGMTQHF. CDR3 DNA sequence: TGTGCCAGCAGTTTATCGCAGGGGGGTATGACCCAGCATTTT.